This T cell receptor beta chain was observed in a study of shared clonotypes between healthy human individuals. Germline CDR1 and CDR2: GTSNPN and SVGIG (reference sequence). The germline V and J ends were trimmed by 3 bases and 4 bases, with 19 bases remaining between them. The CDR3 is 16 residues long. Naivety among CD8 cells was defined by CD45RO negativity and positive CCR7 selection, thereby excluding terminally differentiated effector memory CD45RA+ cells. Each cell subset's genomic DNA was divided evenly among several immunoSEQ plates. TCRdb's table, derived via immunoSEQ multiplex PCR, lists solely in-frame clones and lacks some. The sample has 1.5 million to 2.5 million clones, around 96% seen once.

The receptor's source is a young man in good health. The chain recombines TRBV30 with TRBJ2-1, with D perhaps matching TRBD2 (5 bases). What was sequenced was naive CD8+ T cells sorted from blood. This chain's CDR3 is CAWRRPPSGPYNEQFF. The CDR3 DNA is TGTGCCTGGAGAAGACCGCCGAGCGGCCCTTACAATGAGCAGTTCTTC.